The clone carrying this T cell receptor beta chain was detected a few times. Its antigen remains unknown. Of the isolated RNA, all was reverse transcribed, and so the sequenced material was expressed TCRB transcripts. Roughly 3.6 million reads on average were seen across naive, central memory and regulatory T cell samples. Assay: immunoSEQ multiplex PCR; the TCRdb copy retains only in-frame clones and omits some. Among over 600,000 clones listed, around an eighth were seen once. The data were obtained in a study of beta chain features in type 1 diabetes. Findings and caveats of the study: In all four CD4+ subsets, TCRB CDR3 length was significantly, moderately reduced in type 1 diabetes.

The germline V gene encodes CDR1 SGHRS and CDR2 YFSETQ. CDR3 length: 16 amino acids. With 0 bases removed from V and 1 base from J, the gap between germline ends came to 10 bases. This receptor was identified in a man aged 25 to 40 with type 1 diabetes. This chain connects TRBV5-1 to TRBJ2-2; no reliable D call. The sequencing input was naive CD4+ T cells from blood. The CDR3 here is CASSLAMERNTGELFF. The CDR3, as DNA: TGCGCCAGCAGCTTGGCTATGGAGAGGAACACCGGGGAGCTGTTTTTT. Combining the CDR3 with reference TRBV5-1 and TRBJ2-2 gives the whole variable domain KAGVTQTPRYLIKTRGQQVTLSCSPISGHRSVSWYQQTPGQGLQFLFEYFSETQRNKGNFPGRFSGRQFSNSRSEMNVSTLELGDSALYLCASSLAMERNTGELFFGEGSRLTVL.